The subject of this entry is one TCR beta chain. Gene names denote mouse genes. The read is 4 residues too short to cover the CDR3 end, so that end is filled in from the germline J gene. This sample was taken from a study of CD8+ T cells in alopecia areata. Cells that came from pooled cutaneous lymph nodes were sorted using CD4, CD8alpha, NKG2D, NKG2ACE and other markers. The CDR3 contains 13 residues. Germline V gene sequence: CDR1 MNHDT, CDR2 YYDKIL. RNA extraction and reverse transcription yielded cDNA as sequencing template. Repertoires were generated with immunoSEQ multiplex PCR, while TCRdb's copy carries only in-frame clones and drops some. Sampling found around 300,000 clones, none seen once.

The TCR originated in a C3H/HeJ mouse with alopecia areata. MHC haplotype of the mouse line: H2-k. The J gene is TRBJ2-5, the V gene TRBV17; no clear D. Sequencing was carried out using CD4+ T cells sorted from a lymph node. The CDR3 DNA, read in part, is TGTGCTAGCAGTAGACAGGAGGGAGAC. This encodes CASSRQEGD. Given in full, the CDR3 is CASSRQEGDTQYF.